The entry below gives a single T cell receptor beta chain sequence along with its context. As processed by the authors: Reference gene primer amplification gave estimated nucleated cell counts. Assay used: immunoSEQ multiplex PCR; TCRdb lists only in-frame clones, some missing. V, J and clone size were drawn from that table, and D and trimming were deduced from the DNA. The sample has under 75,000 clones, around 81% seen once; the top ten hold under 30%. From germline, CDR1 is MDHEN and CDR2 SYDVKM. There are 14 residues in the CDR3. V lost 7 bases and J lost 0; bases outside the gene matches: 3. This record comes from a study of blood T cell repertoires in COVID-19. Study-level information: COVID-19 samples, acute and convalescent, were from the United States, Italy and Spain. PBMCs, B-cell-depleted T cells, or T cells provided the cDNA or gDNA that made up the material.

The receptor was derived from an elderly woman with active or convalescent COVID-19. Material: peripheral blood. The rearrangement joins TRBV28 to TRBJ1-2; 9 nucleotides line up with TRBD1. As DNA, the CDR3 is TGTGCCAGCACGCGGACAGGGGCTAACTATGGCTACACCTTC. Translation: CASTRTGANYGYTF.